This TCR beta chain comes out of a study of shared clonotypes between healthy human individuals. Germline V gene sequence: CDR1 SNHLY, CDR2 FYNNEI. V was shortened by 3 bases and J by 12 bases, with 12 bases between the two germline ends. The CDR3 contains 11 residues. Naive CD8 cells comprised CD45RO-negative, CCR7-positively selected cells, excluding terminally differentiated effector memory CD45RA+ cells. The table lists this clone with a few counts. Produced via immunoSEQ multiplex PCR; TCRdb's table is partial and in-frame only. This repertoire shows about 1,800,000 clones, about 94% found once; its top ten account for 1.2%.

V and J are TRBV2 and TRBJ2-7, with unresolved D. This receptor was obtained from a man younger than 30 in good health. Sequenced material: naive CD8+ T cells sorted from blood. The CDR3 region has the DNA TGTGCCAGCAGTGATCGCGGAGTCTGGTACTTC. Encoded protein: CASSDRGVWYF.